The 12 T cell receptor beta chains below were found in one sample sequenced in a study of T cell changes during pregnancy in multiple sclerosis. The table came from immunoSEQ multiplex PCR; TCRdb's copy has only in-frame clones and leaves some out. This sample has 45,000 to 60,000 clones; more than 90% occur once, and the top ten carry approximately 2.8%. Material: CD8+ T cells from peripheral blood mononuclear cells, obtained before pregnancy. All receptors derive from a female donor with multiple sclerosis, enrolled in a pregnancy study.

The chain uses TRBV7-6 and TRBJ1-1; 11 positions agree with TRBD1. J was trimmed by 3 bases and V by 5 bases; bases with no gene match: 8. Per the germline V gene, CDR1 is SGHVS and CDR2 is FNYEAQ. The CDR3 is 16 amino acids. This CDR3 is CASSPLGQGVDTEAFF. DNA of the CDR3: TGTGCCAGCAGCCCCCTGGGACAGGGGGTCGACACTGAAGCTTTCTTT.

This chain joins TRBV5-6 and TRBJ1-1; no reliable D call. The CDR3 totals 11 residues. Germline V lookup: CDR1 SGHDT, CDR2 YYEEEE. The germline V and J ends were trimmed by 1 base and 11 bases, with 9 bases remaining between them. CDR3 in amino acids: CASSLRGGAFF. CDR3 nucleotide sequence: TGTGCCAGCAGCTTGCGGGGAGGGGCTTTCTTT.

The genes are TRBV5-6 and TRBJ2-3; D ambiguous. Germline loops: CDR1 SGHDT, CDR2 YYEEEE. The CDR3 length is 13 residues. Trimming removed 1 base from V and 4 bases from J, with 7 bases in between. The CDR3 region is CASSLQNSDTQYF. The CDR3 DNA is TGTGCCAGCAGCTTGCAGAATTCAGATACGCAGTATTTT.

The CDR3 nucleotides read TGTGCCAGCAGCCAGGACAGGGGCCTAGCAAAGCAGTTCTTC. Its translation: CASSQDRGLAKQFF. The chain has TRBV5-6 and TRBJ2-1; 9 bases line up with TRBD1. CDR1 and CDR2 (germline): SGHDT, YYEEEE. The CDR3 covers 14 residues. The junction had 10 bases not matched to a gene; V was cut back by 4 bases and J by 11 bases.

The J gene is TRBJ2-5, the V gene TRBV4-3, with 12 bases lining up with TRBD2. There are 16 residues in the CDR3. The trim removed 3 bases at V and 2 bases at J, leaving 4 bases unmatched. Germline values: CDR1 LGHNA, CDR2 YSLEER. The CDR3: CASSQGGTSGQETQYF. CDR3 nucleotide sequence: TGCGCCAGCAGCCAGGGGGGGACTAGCGGGCAAGAGACCCAGTACTTC.

The rearrangement uses TRBV27 and TRBJ1-2; no definite D call. The V end lost 3 bases, the J end lost 2 bases, and 16 bases lay between the germline ends. Germline lookup yields CDR1 MNHEY and CDR2 SMNVEV (reference sequence). The CDR3 runs 16 residues. The CDR3 DNA reads TGTGCCAGCAGTTTTTTGCCCGGGAGTTACAACTATGGCTACACCTTC. Residues: CASSFLPGSYNYGYTF.

The genes are TRBV4-3 and TRBJ2-7; 8 bases align to TRBD1. This CDR3 has 15 amino acids. Germline lookup yields CDR1 LGHNA and CDR2 YSLEER. J was trimmed by 3 bases and V by 4 bases; bases with no gene match: 8. CDR3 DNA: TGCGCCAGCAGCCCAGGACAGGGTGGAGTCTACGAGCAGTACTTC. Translating gives CASSPGQGGVYEQYF.

The chain combines TRBV30 with TRBJ2-7; 10 bases are shared with TRBD2. The V and J ends lost 2 bases and 5 bases, in that order; junction bases with no gene match: 12. This CDR3 comprises 16 residues. In germline, CDR1 is GTSNPN, CDR2 SVGIG (reference sequence). CDR3 loop: CAWSPPGLASPNEQYF. CDR3 DNA sequence: TGTGCCTGGAGTCCCCCGGGACTAGCGTCCCCTAACGAGCAGTACTTC.

The chain couples TRBV6-6 to TRBJ2-1; a possible D gene is TRBD2 (6 bases). Trimming shortened V by 8 bases and J by 0 bases, and 11 bases separated the two germline ends. CDR1 and CDR2 from the germline V gene are MNHNY and SVGAGI (reference sequence). The CDR3 is 14 residues long. CDR3 protein: CASGLGGSYNEQFF. DNA for the CDR3: TGTGCCAGCGGCTTGGGGGGCTCCTACAATGAGCAGTTCTTC.

The CDR3 here is CASSLRQGKNRETQYF. The CDR3 region has the DNA TGTGCCAGCAGCTTGAGACAGGGGAAAAATAGGGAGACCCAGTACTTC. The J gene is TRBJ2-5, the V gene TRBV5-7; 8 nucleotides match TRBD1. TRBV5-7 is an open reading frame, and its role is uncertain. This CDR3 region has 16 residues. V lost 1 base to trimming and J lost 5 bases; unmatched junction nucleotides: 10.

The V gene is TRBV11-3, the J gene TRBJ2-7; 9 bases are shared with TRBD2. This CDR3 is 15 amino acids long. Germline loops: CDR1 SGHNT, CDR2 YENEEA. Trimming removed 5 bases from V and 7 bases from J; junction bases left unmatched: 12. The CDR3 here is CASSPSRGGAGEQYF. The CDR3 coding sequence is TGTGCCAGCAGCCCCAGCCGCGGGGGGGCGGGTGAGCAGTACTTC.

The chain joins TRBV4-2 to TRBJ2-2; D is undetermined. In germline, CDR1 is LGHNA, CDR2 YNFKEQ. The CDR3 sequence is 13 residues long. V gave up 4 bases and J gave up 3 bases, with 6 bases separating them. DNA for the CDR3: TGTGCCAGCAGCCCTACGTACACCGGGGAGCTGTTTTTT. It specifies CASSPTYTGELFF.